Described below is a single T cell receptor beta chain sequence and its context. Primers: 60 V beta forward and 13 J beta reverse. Using immunoSEQ multiplex PCR, the repertoire was profiled, and TCRdb retains in-frame clones only, with some absent. The sample has some 60,000 clones; roughly 80% are singletons. This CDR3 contains 14 residues. Looked up from germline, CDR1 is LGHNA and CDR2 is YSLEER. V was pared by 0 bases and J by 3 bases, with 0 bases of the junction left unmatched. Time point specified: after dendritic cell vaccination, including at tumor progression/relapse. The data were taken from a study of glioma-infiltrating T cells after dendritic cell vaccination. The overall study: Between about 2002 and 2013, patients got autologous tumor lysate-pulsed dendritic cell vaccines. Autologous tumor lysate was loaded overnight onto monocyte-derived dendritic cells grown less than 8 days with IL-4 and GM-CSF.

The chain couples TRBV4-3 to TRBJ1-1; 8 nucleotides match TRBD1. This receptor was identified in a human donor with glioblastoma. Sequencing used blood, obtained after dendritic cell vaccination. This CDR3 is CASSQEQGDTEAFF. The CDR3 nucleotides are TGCGCCAGCAGCCAAGAACAGGGGGACACTGAAGCTTTCTTT.